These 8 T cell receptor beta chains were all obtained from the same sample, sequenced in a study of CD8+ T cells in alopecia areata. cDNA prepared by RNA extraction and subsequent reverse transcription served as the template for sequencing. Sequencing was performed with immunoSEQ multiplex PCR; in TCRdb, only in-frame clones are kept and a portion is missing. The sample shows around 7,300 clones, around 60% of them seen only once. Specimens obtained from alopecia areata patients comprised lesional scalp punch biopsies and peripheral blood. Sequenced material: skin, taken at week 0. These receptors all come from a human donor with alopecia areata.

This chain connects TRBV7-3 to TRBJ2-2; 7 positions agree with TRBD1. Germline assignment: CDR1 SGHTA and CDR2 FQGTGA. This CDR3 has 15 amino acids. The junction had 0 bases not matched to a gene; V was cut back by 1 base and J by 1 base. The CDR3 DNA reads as TGTGCCAGCAGCTTAAGGGACAGGAACACCGGGGAGCTGTTTTTT. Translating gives CASSLRDRNTGELFF.

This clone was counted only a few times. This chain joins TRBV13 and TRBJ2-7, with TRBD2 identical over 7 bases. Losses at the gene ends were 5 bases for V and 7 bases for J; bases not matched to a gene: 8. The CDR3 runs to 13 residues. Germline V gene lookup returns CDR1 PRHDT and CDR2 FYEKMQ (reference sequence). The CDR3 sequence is CASSPGGGREQYF. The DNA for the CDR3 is TGTGCCAGCAGCCCAGGCGGGGGTCGAGAGCAGTACTTC.

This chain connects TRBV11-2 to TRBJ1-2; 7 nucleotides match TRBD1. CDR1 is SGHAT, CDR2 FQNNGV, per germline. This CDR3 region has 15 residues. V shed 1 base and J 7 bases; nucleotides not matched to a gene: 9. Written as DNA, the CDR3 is TGTGCCAGCAGCTTAGCCGTAGGGGGCACTGGTGGCTACACCTTC. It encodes CASSLAVGGTGGYTF.

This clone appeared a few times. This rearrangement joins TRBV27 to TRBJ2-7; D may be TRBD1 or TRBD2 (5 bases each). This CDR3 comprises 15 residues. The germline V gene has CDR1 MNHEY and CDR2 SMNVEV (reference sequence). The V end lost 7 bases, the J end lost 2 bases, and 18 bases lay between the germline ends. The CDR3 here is CASISRGRLAYEQYF. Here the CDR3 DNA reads TGTGCCAGCATCTCCCGGGGCCGCTTAGCCTACGAGCAGTACTTC.

DNA for the CDR3: TGTGCCAGTAGTAGCCGGGACAGGGGGCTCTACGAGCAGTACTTC. Translation gives CASSSRDRGLYEQYF. This chain links TRBV19 with TRBJ2-7, with 12 positions matching TRBD1. This CDR3 region has 15 residues. Trimming cost V 4 bases and J 3 bases; bases outside gene matches: 4. CDR1 LNHDA and CDR2 SQIVND come from the germline V gene (reference sequence).

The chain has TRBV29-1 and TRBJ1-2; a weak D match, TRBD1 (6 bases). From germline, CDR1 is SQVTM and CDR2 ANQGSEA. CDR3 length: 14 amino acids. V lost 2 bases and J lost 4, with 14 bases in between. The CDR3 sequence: CSVERGTGVYGYTF. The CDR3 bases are TGCAGCGTTGAAAGGGGGACTGGGGTCTATGGCTACACCTTC.

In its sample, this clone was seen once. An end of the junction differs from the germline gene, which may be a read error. This CDR3 is CASSQVGAGRFVDF. CDR3 DNA sequence: TGCGCCAGCAGCCAAGTGGGGGCAGGGCGGTTTGTGGACTTC. The genes are TRBV4-1 and TRBJ2-5; D is possibly TRBD1 (6 bases). The CDR3 spans 14 residues. The germline V gene has CDR1 MGHRA and CDR2 YSYEKL.

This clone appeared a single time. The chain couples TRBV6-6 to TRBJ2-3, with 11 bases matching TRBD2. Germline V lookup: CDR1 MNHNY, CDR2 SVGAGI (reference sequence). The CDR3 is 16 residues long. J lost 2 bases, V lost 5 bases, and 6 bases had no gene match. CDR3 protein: CASSRRLAGTTDTQYF. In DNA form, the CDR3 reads TGTGCCAGCAGTCGTCGACTAGCGGGGACCACAGATACGCAGTATTTT.